The 22 T cell receptor beta chains below all came from one sample that was sequenced in a study of cytomegalovirus exposure and HLA in healthy donors. Assay: immunoSEQ multiplex PCR; the TCRdb copy retains only in-frame clones and omits some. The data hold more than 150,000 clones, with around nine tenths observed a single time. Source material: PBMCs. Receptors originate from a man younger than 35 in good health and CMV-seronegative.

With respect to this clone: The sample contains more than one DNA sequence encoding this CDR3. The chain couples TRBV6-5 to TRBJ1-4; D perhaps matches TRBD1 (5 bases). The CDR3 has 14 amino acids. Trimming shortened V by 4 bases and J by 1 base, and 7 bases separated the two germline ends. Germline V gene data show CDR1 as MNHEY and CDR2 as SVGAGI. Here the CDR3 reads CASSSGGTNEKLFF. CDR3 bases: TGTGCCAGCAGTTCCGGGGGAACTAATGAAAAACTGTTTTTT.

V usage is TRBV19 and J usage is TRBJ1-5, with D uncertain. Germline CDR1 and CDR2: LNHDA and SQIVND (reference sequence). With 2 bases removed from V and 5 bases from J, the gap between germline ends came to 16 bases. This CDR3 comprises 16 residues. The CDR3 region is CASSITNPTFHQPQHF. CDR3 DNA sequence: TGTGCCAGTAGTATAACGAATCCCACTTTTCATCAGCCCCAGCATTTT.

This chain uses TRBV28 with TRBJ1-1; tentatively, D is TRBD1 (5 bases). The V gene's germline CDR1 is MDHEN and CDR2 SYDVKM. V was trimmed by 2 bases and J by 10 bases, leaving 8 bases between them. This CDR3 comprises 11 residues. As DNA, the CDR3 is TGTGCCAGCAGTTTAAGGACACGAGCTTTCTTT. Amino acids: CASSLRTRAFF.

The V gene is TRBV18, the J gene TRBJ2-2; 7 bases match TRBD2. Germline CDR1 reads KGHSH; CDR2 reads LQKENI. The CDR3 extends over 15 amino acids. J was trimmed by 1 base and V by 3 bases; bases with no gene match: 2. The CDR3 reads CASSPGRVNTGELFF. The CDR3 nucleotides are TGTGCCAGCTCACCTGGGAGGGTGAACACCGGGGAGCTGTTTTTT.

V is TRBV25-1 and J is TRBJ2-5; possibly TRBD2 for D (5 bases). CDR1 is MGHDK and CDR2 is SYGVNS in the germline V gene. The CDR3 has 12 amino acids. V gave up 8 bases and J gave up 7 bases, with 14 bases separating them. The CDR3 spells CASVSSLGTQYF. CDR3 in DNA: TGTGCCAGCGTTTCTAGCTTGGGGACCCAGTACTTC.

This chain uses TRBV6-4 with TRBJ2-2, with TRBD1 matching 8 bases. J gave up 7 bases and V 3 bases, and 4 bases lay outside the gene matches. Germline CDR1 reads MRHNA; CDR2 reads SNTAGT. The CDR3 contains 14 residues. Here the CDR3 DNA reads TGTGCCAGCAGTGAGGGACAGGCGGTCGGGGAGCTGTTTTTT. It is translated as CASSEGQAVGELFF.

This chain joins TRBV15 and TRBJ1-3, with D unresolved. The CDR3 is 17 residues long. The germline CDR1 and CDR2 sequences are LNHNV and YYDKDF (reference sequence). The ends were cut back, 1 base at V and 0 bases at J, with 13 bases in the middle. For the CDR3, the DNA is TGTGCCACCAGCAGAGTCTTGAGACAAAGCTCTGGAAACACCATATATTTT. Translating gives CATSRVLRQSSGNTIYF.

The rearrangement uses TRBV6-1 and TRBJ1-2; 8 positions agree with TRBD1. The CDR3 consists of 15 residues. The V gene end was trimmed by 2 bases and the J gene end by 5 bases; junction bases not matched to a gene: 7. Germline CDR1 is MNHNS and CDR2 is SASEGT. The CDR3 region is CASSEPGQGLYGYTF. As DNA, the CDR3 is TGTGCCAGCAGTGAACCCGGACAGGGCCTTTATGGCTACACCTTC.

This chain uses TRBV20-1 with TRBJ2-5, with unresolved D. The CDR3 loop spans 11 amino acids. In germline, CDR1 is DFQATT, CDR2 SNEGSKA (reference sequence). Trimming left V 3 bases short and J 3 bases short, with 5 bases between. In DNA, the CDR3 is TGCAGTGCTAGTCAGAAAGAGACCCAGTACTTC. Residues: CSASQKETQYF.

This chain links TRBV27 with TRBJ1-2, with D perhaps TRBD1 (6 bases). The CDR3 is made up of 13 amino acids. Trimming pared 6 bases from V and 4 bases from J, leaving 12 bases between. Germline CDR1 is MNHEY and CDR2 is SMNVEV (reference sequence). CDR3 protein: CASSEGQLYGYTF. CDR3 DNA: TGTGCCAGCAGCGAAGGACAGCTCTATGGCTACACCTTC.

The chain is built from TRBV7-8 and TRBJ1-2; D possibly corresponds to TRBD1 (6 bases). This CDR3 has 14 residues. The ends were cut back, 6 bases at V and 0 bases at J, with 11 bases in the middle. Germline-derived CDR1 and CDR2 are SGHVS and FQNEAQ. CDR3 in amino acids: CASRSTGSNYGYTF. CDR3 in DNA: TGTGCCAGCAGATCGACAGGATCTAACTATGGCTACACCTTC.

The chain employs TRBV5-8 and TRBJ2-1, with 8 nucleotides matching TRBD2. The CDR3 covers 14 residues. CDR1 is SGHTS and CDR2 is YDEGEE in the germline V gene. V dropped 10 bases and J dropped 3; count of bases not matched to a gene: 9. The CDR3: CAGRGGWVYNEQFF. The DNA for the CDR3 is TGTGCCGGACGGGGGGGATGGGTCTACAATGAGCAGTTCTTC.

The chain has TRBV4-2 and TRBJ2-1, with 11 bases identical to TRBD2. CDR3 size: 17 residues. CDR1 and CDR2 (germline): LGHNA, YNFKEQ. The trim removed 1 base at V and 8 bases at J, leaving 10 bases unmatched. The CDR3, as DNA: TGTGCCAGCAGCCAAGGGTCGCTAGCGGGAGGTGGCGATGAGCAGTTCTTC. This gives the protein CASSQGSLAGGGDEQFF.

The gene calls are TRBV18 and TRBJ1-1, with D uncertain. The V gene lost 6 bases and the J gene lost 3 bases, with 17 bases spanning the gap. The CDR3 has 15 amino acids. Germline V lookup: CDR1 KGHSH, CDR2 LQKENI. The CDR3 region has the DNA TGTGCCAGCTCCCCGAGGGCTGAAGGCCACACTGAAGCTTTCTTT. It codes for CASSPRAEGHTEAFF.

V and J are TRBV25-1 and TRBJ1-1, with D unresolved. This CDR3 region has 14 residues. Per the germline V gene, CDR1 is MGHDK and CDR2 is SYGVNS. Trimming took off 4 bases at V and 2 bases at J, with 11 bases between the two ends. The CDR3 region is CASSVSGSNTEAFF. The CDR3 bases are TGTGCCAGCAGTGTATCCGGGAGCAACACTGAAGCTTTCTTT.

There are a few counts of this clone. V is TRBV19 and J is TRBJ1-5, with TRBD1 matching 9 bases. The CDR3 has 12 amino acids. The junction had 6 bases not matched to a gene; V was cut back by 10 bases and J by 8 bases. Germline CDR1 reads LNHDA; CDR2 reads SQIVND (reference sequence). The CDR3 reads CATRQGGKPQHF. CDR3 coding DNA: TGTGCCACACGACAGGGGGGTAAGCCCCAGCATTTT.

This chain links TRBV7-8 with TRBJ2-2; 8 bases fit TRBD1. The length of the CDR3 is 15 residues. Germline V gives CDR1 SGHVS, CDR2 FQNEAQ. V lost 4 bases to trimming and J lost 1 base; unmatched junction nucleotides: 2. This chain's CDR3 is CASSYGQGNTGELFF. CDR3 coding DNA: TGTGCCAGCAGCTACGGACAGGGGAACACCGGGGAGCTGTTTTTT.

V is TRBV30 and J is TRBJ1-3; D not resolved. V gave up 0 bases and J gave up 3 bases, with 12 bases separating them. There are 15 residues in the CDR3. CDR1 is GTSNPN and CDR2 is SVGIG in the germline V gene (reference sequence). CDR3 DNA sequence: TGTGCCTGGAGTGTGTTGGGCTCGAATGGAAACACCATATATTTT. Protein product: CAWSVLGSNGNTIYF. The full variable domain, with the rest looked up from reference TRBV30 and TRBJ1-3, is SQTIHQWPATLVQPVGSPLSLECTVEGTSNPNLYWYRQAAGRGLQLLFYSVGIGQISSEVPQNLSASRPQDRQFILSSKKLLLSDSGFYLCAWSVLGSNGNTIYFGEGSWLTVV.

In nucleotides, the CDR3 is TGCGCCAGCAGCCAAACTACAGGAATCGGGTACGAGCAGTACTTC. Amino acid sequence: CASSQTTGIGYEQYF. The genes are TRBV4-1 and TRBJ2-7, with D tentatively TRBD1 (5 bases). The CDR3 contains 15 residues. V was pared by 2 bases and J by 4 bases, with 15 bases between. In germline, CDR1 is MGHRA, CDR2 YSYEKL.

J is TRBJ2-7 and V is TRBV6-5, with 7 bases identical to TRBD1. J was trimmed by 7 bases and V by 6 bases; bases with no gene match: 6. This CDR3 comprises 12 residues. Germline values: CDR1 MNHEY, CDR2 SVGAGI. The chain's CDR3 is CASSSGGREQYF. The DNA for the CDR3 is TGTGCCAGCAGCTCAGGGGGACGAGAGCAGTACTTC.

The chain links TRBV5-1 to TRBJ2-5, with unresolved D. Looked up from germline, CDR1 is SGHRS and CDR2 is YFSETQ. CDR3 length equals 13 residues. With 3 bases removed from V and 2 bases from J, the gap between germline ends came to 8 bases. The chain's CDR3 is CASSWSRQETQYF. DNA of the CDR3: TGCGCCAGCAGCTGGTCGAGACAAGAGACCCAGTACTTC. The full variable domain, rest sourced from reference TRBV5-1 and TRBJ2-5, is KAGVTQTPRYLIKTRGQQVTLSCSPISGHRSVSWYQQTPGQGLQFLFEYFSETQRNKGNFPGRFSGRQFSNSRSEMNVSTLELGDSALYLCASSWSRQETQYFGPGTRLLVL.

J is TRBJ2-5 and V is TRBV6-1; 7 positions match TRBD1. This CDR3 has 14 amino acids. Germline CDR1 MNHNS, CDR2 SASEGT. The ends lost 3 bases at V and 10 bases at J; junction bases unmatched: 11. CDR3 protein: CASSETPTGLNQYF. The CDR3 region has the DNA TGTGCCAGCAGTGAGACCCCGACAGGGTTGAACCAGTACTTC.